The 20 T cell receptor beta chains given below trace back to one sample, sequenced in a study of CD8+ T cells in alopecia areata. Extracted from the samples, RNA was reverse transcribed into cDNA to serve as the sequencing template. Clones were read by immunoSEQ multiplex PCR, and TCRdb kept only the in-frame ones, dropping some. The sample comprises around 250,000 clones, approximately 61% of which are singletons, and approximately 1.2% rests with the top ten. Source: CD4+ T cells sorted from blood, taken at week 0. These receptors all come from a human donor with alopecia areata.

This clone was observed a single time. The rearrangement joins TRBV15 to TRBJ2-5; 11 bases fit TRBD2. CDR3 length: 16 residues. J lost 5 bases, V lost 5 bases, and 10 bases had no gene match. Germline CDR1 is LNHNV and CDR2 is YYDKDF (reference sequence). The CDR3 DNA is TGTGCCACCAGCGGACCCACTAGCGGGGGAGTGGAGACCCAGTACTTC. Its translation is CATSGPTSGGVETQYF.

The CDR3 bases are TGCAGCGCCCAAGGGGGCATAGATGGCTACACCTTC. Translation gives CSAQGGIDGYTF. The V and J genes are TRBV29-1 and TRBJ1-2; TRBD1 agrees at 7 bases. From germline, CDR1 is SQVTM and CDR2 ANQGSEA. The ends lost 7 bases at V and 6 bases at J; junction bases unmatched: 8. There are 12 residues in the CDR3.

V and J are TRBV7-2 and TRBJ2-2; a weak D match, TRBD2 (6 bases). Germline CDR1 reads SGHTA; CDR2 reads FQGNSA. V was shortened by 2 bases and J by 8 bases, with 9 bases between the two germline ends. The CDR3 has 13 residues. The CDR3 is CASSLKLAGELFF. In DNA, the CDR3 is TGTGCCAGCAGCTTAAAACTAGCTGGGGAGCTGTTTTTT.

As to this clone: One end of the junction varies from germline; a read error may be responsible. This chain links TRBV11-2 with TRBJ2-1, with 12 bases that match TRBD2. This CDR3 is 17 amino acids long. Germline V lookup: CDR1 SGHAT, CDR2 FQNNGV. The CDR3 loop reads CASSLGASGGAYDEQFF. CDR3 nucleotides: TGTGCCAGCAGCTTAGGAGCTAGCGGGGGGGCCTACGATGAGCAGTTCTTC.

CDR3 sequence reads: CAISEGQGETQYF. CDR3 DNA sequence: TGTGCCATCAGTGAGGGACAGGGCGAGACCCAGTACTTC. V usage is TRBV10-3 and J usage is TRBJ2-5, with TRBD1 matching 8 bases. Germline V gene lookup returns CDR1 ENHRY and CDR2 SYGVKD. Trimming at V came to 2 bases and at J to 5 bases, leaving 1 base not matched to a gene. The CDR3 has 13 amino acids.

This chain links TRBV5-6 with TRBJ1-2, with D perhaps matching TRBD1 (6 bases). The V and J ends lost 3 bases and 2 bases respectively, with 11 bases between them. Per the germline V gene, CDR1 is SGHDT and CDR2 is YYEEEE. The CDR3 length is 14 residues. The CDR3 DNA reads as TGTGCCAGCAGCTCCGGACAGAGAAACTATGGCTACACCTTC. Its translation is CASSSGQRNYGYTF.

The gene calls are TRBV29-1 and TRBJ2-7, with 10 bases identical to TRBD1. The CDR3 consists of 13 residues. V shed 4 bases, J shed 3 bases, and the junction held 3 bases outside the gene matches. Germline CDR1 is SQVTM and CDR2 is ANQGSEA. In DNA form, the CDR3 reads TGCAGCGTTGGGGGGACAGGGGACTACGAGCAGTACTTC. Translated, it gives CSVGGTGDYEQYF.

This chain connects TRBV4-2 to TRBJ1-4, with 11 nucleotides matching TRBD1. CDR3 length: 16 amino acids. The germline V gene encodes CDR1 LGHNA and CDR2 YNFKEQ. Losses at the gene ends were 1 base for V and 5 bases for J; bases not matched to a gene: 3. CDR3 protein: CASSQADRGPNEKLFF. The DNA for the CDR3 is TGTGCCAGCAGCCAAGCGGACAGGGGGCCGAATGAAAAACTGTTTTTT.

V usage is TRBV11-2 and J usage is TRBJ2-5; D call uncertain. V was trimmed by 3 bases and J by 5 bases, leaving 13 bases between them. CDR3 length equals 14 residues. Per germline, CDR1 SGHAT and CDR2 FQNNGV. CDR3 in DNA: TGTGCCAGCAGCTTCCCCGTTGACCTCGAGACCCAGTACTTC. Translated, it gives CASSFPVDLETQYF. Drawing the rest from reference TRBV11-2 and TRBJ2-5, the complete variable domain is EAGVAQSPRYKIIEKRQSVAFWCNPISGHATLYWYQQILGQGPKLLIQFQNNGVVDDSQLPKDRFSAERLKGVDSTLKIQPAKLEDSAVYLCASSFPVDLETQYFGPGTRLLVL.

This sequence joins TRBV7-2 and TRBJ2-5; D gene unclear. The CDR3 runs 13 residues. The V end lost 0 bases, the J end lost 9 bases, and 11 bases lay between the germline ends. Germline V gene sequence: CDR1 SGHTA, CDR2 FQGNSA. The CDR3, as DNA: TGTGCCAGCAGCTTAGCTGCCCCGGTAGCCCAGTACTTC. Amino acid sequence: CASSLAAPVAQYF. The full variable domain, its missing parts supplied by reference TRBV7-2 and TRBJ2-5, is GAGVSQSPSNKVTEKGKDVELRCDPISGHTALYWYRQSLGQGLEFLIYFQGNSAPDKSGLPSDRFSAERTGGSVSTLTIQRTQQEDSAVYLCASSLAAPVAQYFGPGTRLLVL.

This clone was found once. The chain has TRBV6-6 and TRBJ1-2; TRBD1 matches at 7 bases. This CDR3 spans 15 amino acids. Germline-derived CDR1 and CDR2 are MNHNY and SVGAGI (reference sequence). J gave up 3 bases and V 5 bases, and 9 bases lay outside the gene matches. The CDR3 sequence is CASSLGAGGDYGYTF. The CDR3 nucleotides read TGTGCCAGCAGTCTCGGCGCAGGGGGTGACTATGGCTACACCTTC.

The chain is built from TRBV5-1 and TRBJ2-5, with D perhaps matching TRBD1 (5 bases). Looked up from germline, CDR1 is SGHRS and CDR2 is YFSETQ. This CDR3 comprises 14 residues. V lost 0 bases and J lost 0, with 6 bases in between. The CDR3 here is CASSLADNQETQYF. Written as DNA, the CDR3 is TGCGCCAGCAGCTTGGCGGACAACCAAGAGACCCAGTACTTC.

In DNA, the CDR3 is TGTGCCTGTGTCGGTGGAGGTAGAGCTTTCTTT. This sequence encodes CACVGGGRAFF. The V gene is TRBV30, the J gene TRBJ1-1; D is unresolved. CDR3 length equals 11 residues. The V gene's germline CDR1 is GTSNPN and CDR2 SVGIG (reference sequence). Deletions cut 6 bases from V and 10 bases from J, with 15 bases between.

A few counts support this clone. Different DNA sequences within this sample yield the same CDR3. V is TRBV29-1 and J is TRBJ1-5; no firm D call. V was shortened by 6 bases and J by 0 bases, with 6 bases between the two germline ends. The CDR3 has 12 amino acids. Per the germline V gene, CDR1 is SQVTM and CDR2 is ANQGSEA. In nucleotides, the CDR3 is TGCAGCGTGGGGTATAGCAATCAGCCCCAGCATTTT. This codes for CSVGYSNQPQHF.

This clone was counted a single time. V gene TRBV4-3 combines with J gene TRBJ1-1, with TRBD1 identical over 8 bases. The germline gives CDR1 LGHNA, CDR2 YSLEER. The V segment lost 8 bases and the J segment 4 bases; nucleotides outside the gene matches: 3. The CDR3 covers 12 residues. The DNA for the CDR3 is TGCGCCAGCCTAGACAGGGGCACTGAAGCTTTCTTT. Translation: CASLDRGTEAFF.

V usage is TRBV29-1 and J usage is TRBJ2-7, with 8 bases lining up with TRBD1. Germline V gene lookup returns CDR1 SQVTM and CDR2 ANQGSEA. The CDR3 runs to 12 residues. Trimming cost V 5 bases and J 7 bases; bases outside gene matches: 7. CDR3 sequence reads: CSVLGQGEEQYF. DNA of the CDR3: TGCAGCGTTTTAGGACAGGGCGAAGAGCAGTACTTC.

V gene TRBV27 combines with J gene TRBJ2-1, with 10 bases identical to TRBD1. The V segment lost 5 bases and the J segment 9 bases; nucleotides outside the gene matches: 10. The germline gives CDR1 MNHEY, CDR2 SMNVEV (reference sequence). The CDR3 spans 15 residues. CDR3 DNA sequence: TGTGCCAGCAGTGCCCTATCGGGACAGGGGACTGAGCAGTTCTTC. It is translated as CASSALSGQGTEQFF.

The V call is TRBV29-1, the J call TRBJ1-2; D ambiguous. The V end lost 4 bases, the J end lost 5 bases, and 14 bases lay between the germline ends. The CDR3 consists of 13 residues. Looked up from germline, CDR1 is SQVTM and CDR2 is ANQGSEA. CDR3 bases: TGCAGCGTTGGAGTTGCAGAGGAATATGGCTACACCTTC. It yields the protein CSVGVAEEYGYTF.

The chain uses TRBV4-1 and TRBJ2-7; tentatively, D is TRBD1 (7 bases). V gave up 3 bases and J gave up 0 bases, with 12 bases separating them. Germline lookup yields CDR1 MGHRA and CDR2 YSYEKL. The length of the CDR3 is 15 residues. The CDR3 DNA reads TGCGCCAGCAGCCAGCGGGACAGAAGCTCCTACGAGCAGTACTTC. Protein: CASSQRDRSSYEQYF.

This clone was seen only once. V gene TRBV30 combines with J gene TRBJ2-2, with TRBD1 identical over 8 bases. The V segment lost 5 bases and the J segment 1 base; nucleotides outside the gene matches: 6. CDR3 length: 15 residues. CDR1 is GTSNPN and CDR2 is SVGIG in the germline V gene (reference sequence). CDR3 sequence reads: CAWGDRRKNTGELFF. DNA of the CDR3: TGTGCCTGGGGGGACAGGAGAAAGAACACCGGGGAGCTGTTTTTT. Based on the CDR3 plus reference TRBV30 and TRBJ2-2, the full variable domain is SQTIHQWPATLVQPVGSPLSLECTVEGTSNPNLYWYRQAAGRGLQLLFYSVGIGQISSEVPQNLSASRPQDRQFILSSKKLLLSDSGFYLCAWGDRRKNTGELFFGEGSRLTVL.